Listed here is a single TCR beta chain. This specimen comes from a study of blood T cell repertoires in COVID-19. Across the study: From the United States, Italy and Spain came samples of acute and convalescent COVID-19.

The assay was immunoSEQ multiplex PCR, and TCRdb's table has in-frame clones only and misses some. This sample yields just over 75,000 clones, of which 70% to 90% are seen a single time; around 5.1% belongs to the top ten. This receptor was identified in a woman of 80 years or more with active or convalescent COVID-19. Input material: peripheral blood.

This chain's CDR3 is CASSVGSSGGSVQYF. The CDR3 DNA reads TGTGCCAGCAGCGTAGGGAGTAGCGGGGGATCGGTTCAGTACTTC. The chain couples TRBV9 to TRBJ2-4, with 9 nucleotides matching TRBD2. The V gene end was trimmed by 0 bases and the J gene end by 11 bases; junction bases not matched to a gene: 9. CDR1 SGDLS and CDR2 YYNGEE come from the germline V gene. This CDR3 spans 15 amino acids.